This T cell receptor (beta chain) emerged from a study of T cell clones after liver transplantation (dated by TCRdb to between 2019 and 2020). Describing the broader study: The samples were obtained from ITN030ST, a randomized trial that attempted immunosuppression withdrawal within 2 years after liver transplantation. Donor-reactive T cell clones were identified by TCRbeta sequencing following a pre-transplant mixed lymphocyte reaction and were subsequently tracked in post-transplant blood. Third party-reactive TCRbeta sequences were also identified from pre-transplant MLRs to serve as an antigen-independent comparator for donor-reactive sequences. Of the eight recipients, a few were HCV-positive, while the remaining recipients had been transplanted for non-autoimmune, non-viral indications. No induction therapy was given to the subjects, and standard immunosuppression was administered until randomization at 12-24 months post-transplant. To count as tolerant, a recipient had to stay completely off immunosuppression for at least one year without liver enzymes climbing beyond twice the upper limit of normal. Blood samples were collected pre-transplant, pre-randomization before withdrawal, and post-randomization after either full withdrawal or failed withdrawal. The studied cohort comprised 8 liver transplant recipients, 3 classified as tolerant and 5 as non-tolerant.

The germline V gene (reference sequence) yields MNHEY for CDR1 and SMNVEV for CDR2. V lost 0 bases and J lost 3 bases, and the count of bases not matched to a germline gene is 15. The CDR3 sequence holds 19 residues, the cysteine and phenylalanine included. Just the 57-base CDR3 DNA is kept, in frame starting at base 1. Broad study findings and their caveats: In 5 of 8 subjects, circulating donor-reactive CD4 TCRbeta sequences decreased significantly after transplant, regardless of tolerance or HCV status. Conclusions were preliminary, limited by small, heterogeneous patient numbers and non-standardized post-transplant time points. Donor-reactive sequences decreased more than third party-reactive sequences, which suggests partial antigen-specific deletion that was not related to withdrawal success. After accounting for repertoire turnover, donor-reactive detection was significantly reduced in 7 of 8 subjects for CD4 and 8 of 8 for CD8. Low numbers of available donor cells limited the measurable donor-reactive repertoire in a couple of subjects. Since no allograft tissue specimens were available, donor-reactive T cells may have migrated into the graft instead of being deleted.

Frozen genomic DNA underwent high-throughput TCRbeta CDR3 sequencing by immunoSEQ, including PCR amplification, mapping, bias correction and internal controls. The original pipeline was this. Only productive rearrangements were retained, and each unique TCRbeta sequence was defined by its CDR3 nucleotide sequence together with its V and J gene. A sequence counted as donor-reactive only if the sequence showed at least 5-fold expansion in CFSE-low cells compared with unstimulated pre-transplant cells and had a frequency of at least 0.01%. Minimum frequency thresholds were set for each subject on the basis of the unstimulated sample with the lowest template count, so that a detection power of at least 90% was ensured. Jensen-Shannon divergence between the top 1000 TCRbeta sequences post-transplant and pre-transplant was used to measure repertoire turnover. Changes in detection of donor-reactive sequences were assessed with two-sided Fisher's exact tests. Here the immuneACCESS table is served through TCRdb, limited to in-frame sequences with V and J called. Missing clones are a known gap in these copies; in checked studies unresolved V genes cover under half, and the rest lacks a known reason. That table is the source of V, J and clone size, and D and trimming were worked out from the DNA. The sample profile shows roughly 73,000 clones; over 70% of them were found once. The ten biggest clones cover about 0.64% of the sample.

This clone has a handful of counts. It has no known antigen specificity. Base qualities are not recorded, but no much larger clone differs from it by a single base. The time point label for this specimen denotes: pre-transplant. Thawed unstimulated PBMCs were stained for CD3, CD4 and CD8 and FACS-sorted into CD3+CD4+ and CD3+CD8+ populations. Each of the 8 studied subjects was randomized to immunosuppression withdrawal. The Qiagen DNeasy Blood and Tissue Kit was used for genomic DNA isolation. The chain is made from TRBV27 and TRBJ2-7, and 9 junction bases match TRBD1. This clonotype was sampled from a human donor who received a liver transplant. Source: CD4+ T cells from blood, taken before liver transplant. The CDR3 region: CASSLSGTGLSDVGYEQYF. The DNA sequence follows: TGTGCCAGCAGTTTATCGGGGACAGGGTTATCGGACGTCGGCTACGAGCAGTACTTC.